This TCR beta chain was sequenced for a study of cytomegalovirus exposure and HLA in healthy donors. The PCR used 60 Vbeta and 13 Jbeta primers. Measured with immunoSEQ multiplex PCR; TCRdb has only the in-frame clones, and not every one. The sample consists of some 140,000 clones, 60% to 85% of them appearing once. Each donor was healthy, and each was a bone marrow donor. This CDR3 spans 16 amino acids. Looked up from germline, CDR1 is SGHRS and CDR2 is YFSETQ. With 2 bases clipped from V and 2 bases from J, the junction kept 4 bases outside the gene matches. A remark on this clone: Its cognate antigen is unknown.

General observations from the study: Overall, approximately 150 TCR beta chains were annotated as cytomegalovirus-associated. The majority of CMV-associated TCR beta chains were reported as apparently HLA-restricted in a later analysis. Other equally common chains were less clonally expanded than HLA-associated TCR beta chains, a later analysis showed.

The sequencing sample was made of PBMCs. V gene TRBV5-1 combines with J gene TRBJ2-7, with 13 bases lining up with TRBD2. This sequence originates from a woman between 18 and 30 years old in good health and CMV-seronegative. CDR3 nucleotide sequence: TGCGCCAGCAGCTTAGCGACTAGCGGGAGGCCCTACGAGCAGTACTTC. Its protein is CASSLATSGRPYEQYF.